The T cell receptor beta chain described here comes from a study of T cells in Graves' hyperthyroidism and ophthalmopathy. Overall study findings and caveats: The model predicted ophthalmopathy a median 6.5 months before onset.

From germline, CDR1 is LNHDA and CDR2 SQIVND (reference sequence). CDR3 length: 15 residues. As for this clonotype: Its antigen is unidentified. Sequence at one end of the junction differs from germline and may be a read error.

The source material, RNA transcripts, was used to amplify TCR beta CDR3 regions. TCR CDR3 underwent first-round RT-PCR with the HTBI primer set. Each CDR3 protein gets one entry after TCRdb re-called the multiplex PCR reads with MiXCR. The data show around 600,000 distinct CDR3 sequences, nearly 45% seen once. Exclusion followed for patients with uncontrolled infection, other autoimmune disease, pregnancy or lactation. The material sequenced was peripheral blood or thyroid tissue (not recorded which). The chain joins TRBV19 to TRBJ2-7; 9 nucleotides agree with TRBD1. This clonotype was obtained from an adult man with Graves' disease, either hyperthyroidism or ophthalmopathy (not recorded which). CDR3 loop: CASSIGGQGRYEQCF. The CDR3 coding sequence is TGTGCCAGTAGTATTGGGGGACAGGGTCGCTACGAGCAGTGCTTC.